The 14 T cell receptor beta chains in this list originate from one sample, sequenced in a study of control samples from healthy donors and cancer patients. Repertoires were generated with immunoSEQ multiplex PCR, while TCRdb's copy carries only in-frame clones and drops some. Seen here are 100,000 to 120,000 clones, roughly 90% observed once, and the top ten hold less than 4%. Sequenced material: PBMCs. The receptors originated from a woman aged 60 to 75 with lung cancer.

The chain recombines TRBV11-3 with TRBJ2-1, with 11 nucleotides matching TRBD2. This CDR3 is built from 16 residues. After removal of 3 bases from V and 4 bases from J, the junction contained 5 bases not matched to a gene. Germline CDR1 is SGHNT and CDR2 is YENEEA. The CDR3 DNA is TGTGCCAGCAGCTTCTCTAGCGGGGGGCAATACAATGAGCAGTTCTTC. Amino acid sequence: CASSFSSGGQYNEQFF.

The CDR3 sequence is CASMKDAGTGRYGYTF. CDR3 nucleotides: TGTGCCAGCATGAAGGACGCCGGGACAGGAAGGTATGGCTACACCTTC. V and J are TRBV7-9 and TRBJ1-2, with 8 bases lining up with TRBD1. Losses at the gene ends were 7 bases for V and 5 bases for J; bases not matched to a gene: 15. The CDR3 sequence is 16 residues long. Germline CDR1 SEHNR, CDR2 FQNEAQ (reference sequence). The whole variable domain, remainder taken from reference TRBV7-9 and TRBJ1-2, is DTGVSQNPRHKITKRGQNVTFRCDPISEHNRLYWYRQTLGQGPEFLTYFQNEAQLEKSRLLSDRFSAERPKGSFSTLEIQRTEQGDSAMYLCASMKDAGTGRYGYTFGSGTRLTVV.

J is TRBJ2-3 and V is TRBV7-2; 8 bases agree with TRBD2. CDR3 size: 15 residues. The junction had 8 bases not matched to a gene; V was cut back by 7 bases and J by 2 bases. Germline loops: CDR1 SGHTA, CDR2 FQGNSA. The CDR3 DNA follows: TGTGCCAGCAACAGATTAGCGGGGATCACAGATACGCAGTATTTT. Protein sequence: CASNRLAGITDTQYF.

The V and J genes are TRBV6-1 and TRBJ2-5; TRBD2 is a possible D gene (6 bases). The CDR3 is 16 residues long. From germline, CDR1 is MNHNS and CDR2 SASEGT. V was trimmed by 1 base and J by 5 bases, leaving 17 bases between them. The CDR3 nucleotides are TGTGCCAGCAGTGAAGGTCACTTTGGGGGGTTGGAGACCCAGTACTTC. It yields the protein CASSEGHFGGLETQYF.

This chain joins TRBV11-3 and TRBJ2-1; TRBD1 agrees at 10 bases. V was clipped by 4 bases and J by 4 bases; unmatched bases: 4. The CDR3 sequence is 15 residues long. The germline CDR1 and CDR2 sequences are SGHNT and YENEEA. The chain's CDR3 is CASSSRDRGYNEQFF. CDR3 bases: TGTGCCAGCAGCTCCCGGGACAGGGGATACAATGAGCAGTTCTTC.

CDR3 DNA sequence: TGTGCCAGTGGGATGATGGGGGGGAGAAACAATGAGCAGTTCTTC. The encoded protein is CASGMMGGRNNEQFF. J is TRBJ2-1 and V is TRBV3-1 (or the pseudogene TRBV3-2), with 7 bases fitting TRBD2. Losses at the gene ends were 9 bases for V and 5 bases for J; bases not matched to a gene: 13. This CDR3 has 15 residues. Germline values: CDR1 LGHDT, CDR2 YNNKEL (reference sequence).

The J gene is TRBJ1-2, the V gene TRBV7-9, with a tentative D call TRBD1 (6 bases). This CDR3 has 15 amino acids. Trimming pared 2 bases from V and 5 bases from J, leaving 15 bases between. The germline CDR1 and CDR2 sequences are SEHNR and FQNEAQ (reference sequence). CDR3 protein: CASSLNFGQGYGYTF. CDR3 bases: TGTGCCAGCAGCTTAAATTTCGGGCAGGGGTATGGCTACACCTTC.

The chain carries TRBV11-2 and TRBJ1-4, with no clear D. V lost 0 bases, J lost 10 bases, and 12 bases lay in between. The CDR3 is made up of 14 amino acids. Germline CDR1 and CDR2: SGHAT and FQNNGV. CDR3 DNA: TGTGCCAGCAGCTTAGATACAACTCTAGGAAAACTGTTTTTT. This sequence encodes CASSLDTTLGKLFF.

The V and J genes are TRBV7-9 and TRBJ2-5, with TRBD2 matching 8 bases. The CDR3 is made up of 15 amino acids. In germline, CDR1 is SEHNR, CDR2 FQNEAQ (reference sequence). J gave up 6 bases and V 2 bases, and 8 bases lay outside the gene matches. CDR3 nucleotides: TGTGCCAGCAGCTTAAGAAGCGGGGGTATGAAGACCCAGTACTTC. Protein product: CASSLRSGGMKTQYF.

A single count supports this clone. The rearrangement uses TRBV6-5 and TRBJ1-1; D call uncertain. From germline, CDR1 is MNHEY and CDR2 SVGAGI. CDR3 size: 15 residues. The germline V and J ends were trimmed by 10 bases and 3 bases, with 21 bases remaining between them. The CDR3 spells CATTRTWQGDTEAFF. The CDR3 nucleotides read TGTGCCACCACAAGGACCTGGCAAGGTGACACTGAAGCTTTCTTT.

V and J are TRBV30 and TRBJ2-4; D is undetermined. The V gene's germline CDR1 is GTSNPN and CDR2 SVGIG (reference sequence). Between the trimmed V and J ends, which lost 5 bases and 3 bases, there was a span of 8 bases. This CDR3 has 12 residues. The CDR3 protein is CAWSIGKNIQYF. CDR3 nucleotide sequence: TGTGCCTGGTCTATAGGCAAAAACATTCAGTACTTC.

Written as DNA, the CDR3 is TGTGCCAGCAGCCCGAGGGTAGCCCAGGATGAGCAGTTCTTC. It is translated as CASSPRVAQDEQFF. This chain links TRBV7-8 with TRBJ2-1; TRBD2 might be the D (5 bases). Between the trimmed V and J ends, which lost 5 bases and 8 bases, there was a span of 16 bases. Germline V gives CDR1 SGHVS, CDR2 FQNEAQ. The CDR3 is 14 residues long.

The chain carries TRBV7-2 and TRBJ2-5, with D unresolved. The CDR3 is made up of 11 amino acids. The V gene lost 5 bases and the J gene lost 8 bases, with 9 bases spanning the gap. Germline values: CDR1 SGHTA, CDR2 FQGNSA. The CDR3 region is CASSPQLTQYF. The CDR3 DNA reads as TGTGCCAGCAGCCCCCAATTAACCCAGTACTTC. Complete variable domain (other parts from reference TRBV7-2 and TRBJ2-5): GAGVSQSPSNKVTEKGKDVELRCDPISGHTALYWYRQSLGQGLEFLIYFQGNSAPDKSGLPSDRFSAERTGGSVSTLTIQRTQQEDSAVYLCASSPQLTQYFGPGTRLLVL.

The CDR3 DNA sequence: TGTGCCAGCAGTGCTACAGCTAGCGGGAGGGCCTCGGTTGAGCAGTTCTTC. It is translated as CASSATASGRASVEQFF. This chain links TRBV6-1 with TRBJ2-1; 12 positions agree with TRBD2. Germline V gene sequence: CDR1 MNHNS, CDR2 SASEGT. The CDR3 contains 17 residues. The ends lost 4 bases at V and 9 bases at J; junction bases unmatched: 13.